Here is one TCR beta chain with its context. The target antigen is unknown. The CDR3 extends over 12 amino acids. V lost 6 bases and J lost 2, with 8 bases in between. CDR1 and CDR2 from the germline V gene are GTSNPN and SVGIG (reference sequence). The sample belongs to a study of cytotoxic CD8 clonotypes in ibrutinib-treated CLL. Overall study context: Of a cohort that held about 12 relapsed/refractory and roughly 14 treatment-naive patients, 17 to 18 were IGHV unmutated. Study-wide points: At baseline, clonality was higher than in age-matched healthy donors and correlated with CD8+ counts.

Sequenced by immunoSEQ multiplex PCR; TCRdb stores in-frame clones only, minus some. This table holds roughly 130,000 clones, approximately 90% found once. The rearrangement links TRBV30 to TRBJ2-1; D possibly corresponds to TRBD1 (5 bases). This clonotype was obtained from a human donor with chronic lymphocytic leukemia. Sequencing was performed on PBMCs, taken after 12 months of ibrutinib treatment. The CDR3, as DNA: TGTGCCTGCGAGACAGCCTACAATGAGCAGTTCTTC. It encodes CACETAYNEQFF.